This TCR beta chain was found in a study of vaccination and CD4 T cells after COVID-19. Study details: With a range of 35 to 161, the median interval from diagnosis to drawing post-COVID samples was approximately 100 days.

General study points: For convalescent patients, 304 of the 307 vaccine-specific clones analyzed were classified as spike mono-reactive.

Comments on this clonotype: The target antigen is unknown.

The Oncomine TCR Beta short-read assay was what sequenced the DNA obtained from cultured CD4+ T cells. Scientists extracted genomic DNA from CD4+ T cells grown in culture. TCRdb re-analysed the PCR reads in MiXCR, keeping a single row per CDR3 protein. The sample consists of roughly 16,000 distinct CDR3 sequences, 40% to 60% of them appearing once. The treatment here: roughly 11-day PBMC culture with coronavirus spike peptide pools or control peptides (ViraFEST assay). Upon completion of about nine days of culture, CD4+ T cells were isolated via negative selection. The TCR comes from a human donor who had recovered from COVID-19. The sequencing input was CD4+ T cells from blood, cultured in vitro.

The CDR3 DNA reads TGTGCCAGCAGTGAAGAGGGGGGTTCGGGCAATCAGCCCCAGCATTTT. This sequence encodes CASSEEGGSGNQPQHF. The chain uses TRBV6-1 and TRBJ1-5, with D tentatively TRBD1 (6 bases). The CDR3 loop spans 16 amino acids. Trimming removed 1 base from V and 2 bases from J, with 12 bases in between. Per the germline V gene, CDR1 is MNHNS and CDR2 is SASEGT.